This TCR beta chain was identified during a study of human T cells and chemical hapten exposure. Looked up from germline, CDR1 is SQVTM and CDR2 is ANQGSEA. This CDR3 has 12 amino acids. Trimming removed 4 bases from V and 6 bases from J, with 12 bases in between. This clonotype has just a few counts. The time point was: patch test 2, 6 weeks after DPC sensitization. Treatment of the sample: therapeutic diphenylcyclopropenone sensitization with weekly scalp DPC. Individual cDNA molecules (in the library) carried attached unique molecular identifiers. MiXCR, run by TCRdb on the RACE reads, gives a single entry per CDR3 protein. Found here are 73,000 or so distinct CDR3 sequences, about 9% of them singletons; the top ten hold roughly 3%.

The clonotype comes from a woman between 50 and 59 years old with alopecia areata. Some clones in this sample may be carry-over from other donors' samples. The sequencing here drew on whole blood, taken in connection with sensitization to the hapten diphenylcyclopropenone (DPC). This chain links TRBV29-1 with TRBJ1-2; tentatively, D is TRBD1 (5 bases). Written as DNA, the CDR3 is TGCAGCGTTGCCCAGGGTATAGATGGCTACACCTTC. It translates to CSVAQGIDGYTF.